This TCR beta chain was sequenced during a study of radiotherapy plus CTLA-4 blockade in lung cancer. Study-level results: The study found tumor-derived TCR clones expanded in blood after radiotherapy plus ipilimumab.

Some clones are missing from TCRdb's copy, which holds only in-frame ones; the method was immunoSEQ multiplex PCR. The data hold around 100,000 clones, with 81% observed a single time. Of note for this clone: The antigen is not known.

The TCR was taken from a human donor with non-small cell lung cancer that progressed on radiotherapy plus ipilimumab. Some clones in this sample may be carry-over from other donors' samples. The material sequenced was peripheral blood, taken from a patient treated with radiotherapy plus ipilimumab.

Written as DNA, the CDR3 is TGTGCCAGCAGCCGGGACAGGTTGGACGAGCAGTACTTC. Translation gives CASSRDRLDEQYF. The chain joins TRBV5-4 to TRBJ2-7, with TRBD1 matching over 8 bases. This CDR3 has 13 residues. The junction had 5 bases not matched to a gene; V was cut back by 4 bases and J by 5 bases. The germline CDR1 and CDR2 sequences are SGHNT and YYREEE (reference sequence). The full variable domain, in which reference TRBV5-4 and TRBJ2-7 provide the parts outside the CDR3, is ETGVTQSPTHLIKTRGQQVTLRCSSQSGHNTVSWYQQALGQGPQFIFQYYREEENGRGNFPPRFSGLQFPNYSSELNVNALELDDSALYLCASSRDRLDEQYFGPGTRLTVT.